This TCR beta chain was recovered during a study of persistence of HIV-infected CD4 T cells. Overall study: Anti-CD3/anti-CD28 stimulation activated a higher proportion of cells than antigen stimulation, with lower memory fraction.

Note on this clone: The antigen remains unidentified.

V lost 11 bases to trimming and J lost 9 bases, with 26 bases between them. The CDR3 contains 15 residues. Germline values: CDR1 MNHEY, CDR2 SVGAGI. Sequencing used immunoSEQ version 4 in survey mode. Sequencing was performed with immunoSEQ multiplex PCR; in TCRdb, only in-frame clones are kept and a portion is missing. The data show approximately 46,000 clones, approximately 90% seen once. Study-level results: Compared with CD3/CD28-stimulated cells, CMV- and Gag-responding cells showed lower TCRbeta richness. Rare CMV-responding cells carrying HIV-1 proviruses were not analyzed separately for TCR.

Nonspecific anti-CD3/anti-CD28 bead stimulation represents the broad CD4+ T cell repertoire. Sorting of responding CD4+ T cells relied on upregulated CD40 ligand together with CD69. Sequenced material: CD4+ T cells sorted from PBMCs after roughly 18-hour stimulation, taken from a patient who received antiretroviral therapy. This TCR derives from an adult woman with HIV who was CMV-seropositive. This sequence joins TRBV6-5 and TRBJ2-1; no clear D. The CDR3 loop reads CAASQSAGSHSEQFF. The CDR3 DNA sequence: TGTGCCGCATCTCAAAGCGCAGGATCACATAGTGAGCAGTTCTTC.